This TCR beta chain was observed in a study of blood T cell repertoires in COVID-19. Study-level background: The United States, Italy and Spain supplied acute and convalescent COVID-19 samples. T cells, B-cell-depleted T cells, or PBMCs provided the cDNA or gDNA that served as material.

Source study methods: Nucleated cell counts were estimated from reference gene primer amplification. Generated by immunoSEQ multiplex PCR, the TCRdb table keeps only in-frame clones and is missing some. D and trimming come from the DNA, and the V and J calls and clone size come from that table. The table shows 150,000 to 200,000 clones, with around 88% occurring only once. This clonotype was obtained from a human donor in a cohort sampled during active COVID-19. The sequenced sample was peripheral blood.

The CDR3 spells CASSKGGERVVNTEAFF. CDR3 nucleotides: TGTGCCAGCAGCAAAGGGGGCGAACGGGTGGTGAACACTGAAGCTTTCTTT. The chain carries TRBV21-1 and TRBJ1-1; the DNA was not compared with TRBD1, the D call given in the table. TRBV21-1 is assigned pseudogene status. The CDR3 sequence is 17 residues long.